Shown below are 8 T cell receptor beta chains from a single sample sequenced in a study of blood T cells in healthy people across ages. The authors ran a second PCR of roughly 6 to 11 cycles using a sample-barcoded 5' primer and a J-beta primer mix. TCRdb analysed the 5' RACE reads with MiXCR anew, one entry per CDR3 protein. The repertoire has fewer than 700,000 distinct CDR3 sequences, approximately 40% of them found once; the top ten carry roughly 30%. Sequencing used blood. The receptors come from an elderly man in good health.

There are a few counts of this clonotype. A much larger clone differs by one base, so this may be a read error. The gene calls are TRBV4-2 and TRBJ2-1; D assignment may be TRBD1 or TRBD2 (5 bases each). The DNA end is more similar to TRBJ2-7, so the J call may be wrong. This CDR3 has 15 residues. The germline gives CDR1 LGHNA, CDR2 YNFKEQ. CDR3 protein: CASSQDEGLNNEQYF. As DNA, the CDR3 is TGTGCCAGCAGCCAAGACGAGGGGCTGAACAATGAGCAGTACTTC.

The chain links TRBV6-1 to TRBJ2-1; 7 bases match TRBD1. The CDR3 is made up of 17 amino acids. Germline V gives CDR1 MNHNS, CDR2 SASEGT. Trimming took 1 base from V and 4 from J; bases not matched to a gene: 10. CDR3: CASSEGTETGMYNEQFF. In nucleotides, the CDR3 is TGTGCCAGCAGTGAAGGTACTGAGACAGGGATGTACAATGAGCAGTTCTTC.

Only a few counts were recorded for this clonotype. The V gene is TRBV6-6, the J gene TRBJ2-1; D is unresolved. CDR1 is MNHNY and CDR2 is SVGAGI in the germline V gene (reference sequence). The CDR3 length is 11 residues. V was trimmed by 6 bases and J by 9 bases, leaving 9 bases between them. The CDR3 region is CASSTGGEQFF. In nucleotides, the CDR3 is TGTGCCAGCAGCACGGGTGGTGAGCAGTTCTTC.

This clonotype appeared many times. The CDR3 DNA reads TGTGCCACCGGCGGAGCGGGGGGCCGTAGCTCCTACGAGCAGTACTTC. Amino acid sequence: CATGGAGGRSSYEQYF. The J gene is TRBJ2-7, the V gene TRBV6-2 or TRBV6-3; 9 nucleotides line up with TRBD2. Germline V gives CDR1 MNHEY, CDR2 SVGEGT. The CDR3 runs 16 residues. With V trimmed by 10 bases and J by 0 bases, 13 bases remained unmatched.

The sample holds a few counts of this clonotype. The chain recombines TRBV6-4 with TRBJ2-3; no definite D call. CDR3 length: 14 amino acids. V was shortened by 3 bases and J by 1 base, with 8 bases between the two germline ends. Germline values: CDR1 MRHNA, CDR2 SNTAGT. Here the CDR3 reads CASSETGRTDTQYF. The CDR3 bases are TGTGCCAGCAGTGAAACGGGCCGCACAGATACGCAGTATTTT.

The chain joins TRBV7-9 to TRBJ2-5, with D maybe TRBD2 (6 bases). There are 15 residues in the CDR3. Trimming removed 5 bases from V and 1 base from J, with 14 bases in between. CDR1 is SEHNR and CDR2 is FQNEAQ in the germline V gene (reference sequence). The CDR3 DNA reads as TGTGCCAGCAGCGGAGGTGGGGGGACCCAAGAGACCCAGTACTTC. Translated: CASSGGGGTQETQYF.

J is TRBJ2-1 and V is TRBV2; the match to TRBD2 covers 8 bases. The J segment lost 5 bases and the V segment lost 1 base, leaving 10 bases of the junction unmatched. Germline V gene lookup returns CDR1 SNHLY and CDR2 FYNNEI. This CDR3 spans 17 amino acids. The CDR3 is CASSEEGASGYHNEQFF. The DNA of the CDR3 is TGTGCCAGCAGTGAAGAAGGGGCTAGCGGGTACCACAATGAGCAGTTCTTC.

The V and J genes are TRBV24-1 and TRBJ2-3; D not resolved. V was shortened by 1 base and J by 3 bases, with 4 bases between the two germline ends. The CDR3 spans 13 residues. Germline V CDR1 and CDR2: KGHDR, SFDVKD. The CDR3 DNA reads TGTGCCACCAGTGATTTTCCGACAGATACGCAGTATTTT. Translated, it gives CATSDFPTDTQYF.